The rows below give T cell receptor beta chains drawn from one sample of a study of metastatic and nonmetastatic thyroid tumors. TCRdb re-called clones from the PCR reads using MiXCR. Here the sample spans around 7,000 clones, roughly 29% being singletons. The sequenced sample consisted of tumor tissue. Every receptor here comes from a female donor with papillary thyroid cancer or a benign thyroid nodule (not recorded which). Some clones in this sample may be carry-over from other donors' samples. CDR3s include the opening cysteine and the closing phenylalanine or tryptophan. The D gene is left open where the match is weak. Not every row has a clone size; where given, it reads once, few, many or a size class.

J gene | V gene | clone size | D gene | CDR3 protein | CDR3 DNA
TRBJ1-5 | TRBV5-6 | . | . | CASSWEGNQPQHF | TGTGCCAGCAGCTGGGAGGGAAATCAGCCCCAGCATTTT
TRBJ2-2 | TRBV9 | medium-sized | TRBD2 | CASSVEASGRAPYTGELFF | TGTGCCAGCAGCGTAGAGGCTAGCGGGAGGGCCCCGTACACCGGGGAGCTGTTTTTT
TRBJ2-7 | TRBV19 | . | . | CASSISQTSYEQYF | TGTGCCAGTAGTATATCACAGACAAGCTACGAGCAGTACTTC
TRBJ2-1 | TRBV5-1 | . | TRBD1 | CASSLASVFQGVNEQFF | TGCGCCAGCAGCTTGGCCTCGGTCTTCCAGGGGGTCAATGAGCAGTTCTTC
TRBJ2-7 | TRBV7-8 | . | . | CASSLELGWQYF | TGTGCCAGCAGCTTAGAACTGGGGTGGCAGTACTTC
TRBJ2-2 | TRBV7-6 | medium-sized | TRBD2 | CASSGRPLAGDGELFF | TGTGCCAGCAGCGGTCGTCCTCTAGCGGGAGACGGGGAGCTGTTTTTT
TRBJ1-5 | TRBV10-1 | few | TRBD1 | CVLTGKDNQPQHF | TGCGTCCTGACAGGGAAGGACAATCAGCCCCAGCATTTT
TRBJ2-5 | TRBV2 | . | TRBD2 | CASSEGAGGGETQYF | TGTGCCAGCAGTGAAGGAGCGGGAGGTGGTGAGACCCAGTACTTC
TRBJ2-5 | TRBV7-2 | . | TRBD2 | CASSLVGGGGGGETQYF | TGTGCCAGCAGCTTAGTAGGTGGAGGCGGGGGGGGAGAGACCCAGTACTTC
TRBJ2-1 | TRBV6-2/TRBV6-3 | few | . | CASSYFRDGTYNEQFF | TGTGCCAGCAGTTATTTCCGGGACGGAACCTACAATGAGCAGTTCTTC
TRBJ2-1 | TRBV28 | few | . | CASSYIGTFDNEQFF | TGTGCCAGCAGCTATATCGGGACATTCGACAATGAGCAGTTCTTC
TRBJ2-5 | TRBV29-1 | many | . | CSVGRSPQETQYF | TGCAGCGTTGGGCGGAGTCCCCAAGAGACCCAGTACTTC
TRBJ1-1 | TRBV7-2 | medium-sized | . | CASSFTLTRPNTEAFF | TGTGCCAGCAGCTTCACATTGACCAGACCGAACACTGAAGCTTTCTTT
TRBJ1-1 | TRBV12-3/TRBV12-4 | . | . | CASSLVGRNTEAFF | TGTGCCAGCAGTTTGGTTGGGCGGAACACTGAAGCTTTCTTT
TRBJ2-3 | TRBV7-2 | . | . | CASSLATSSTDTQYF | TGTGCCAGCAGCTTAGCCACTAGCAGCACAGATACGCAGTATTTT
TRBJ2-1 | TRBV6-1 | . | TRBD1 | CASSKDRATYNEQFF | TGTGCCAGCAGTAAGGACAGGGCCACCTACAATGAGCAGTTCTTC
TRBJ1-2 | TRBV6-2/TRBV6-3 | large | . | CASSYSWGAGDGYTF | TGTGCCAGCAGTTACTCATGGGGGGCCGGAGATGGCTACACCTTC
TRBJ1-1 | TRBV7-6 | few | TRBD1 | CASSLNRGLNTEAFF | TGTGCCAGTAGCCTCAACAGGGGGCTAAACACTGAAGCTTTCTTT
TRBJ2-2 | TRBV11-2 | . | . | CASSLGIGRTALFTGELFF | TGTGCCAGCAGCTTAGGGATCGGTCGGACAGCCCTCTTCACCGGAGAGCTGTTTTTT
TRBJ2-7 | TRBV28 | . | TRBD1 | CASSRTGTGNYEQYF | TGTGCCAGCAGTCGGACCGGGACAGGGAACTACGAGCAGTACTTC
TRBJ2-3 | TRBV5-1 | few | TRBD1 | CASSPEQGARSDTQYF | TGCGCCAGCAGCCCCGAACAGGGGGCACGGTCAGATACGCAGTATTTT
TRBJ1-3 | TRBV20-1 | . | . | CSAETGDSGNTIYF | TGCAGTGCTGAGACCGGGGACTCTGGAAACACCATATATTTT
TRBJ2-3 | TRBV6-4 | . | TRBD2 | CASSDVAGGADTQYF | TGTGCCAGCAGTGACGTAGCGGGGGGCGCAGATACGCAGTATTTT
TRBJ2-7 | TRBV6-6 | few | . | CASSYEDSPGSEQYF | TGTGCCAGCAGTTACGAGGATAGTCCAGGATCCGAGCAGTACTTC
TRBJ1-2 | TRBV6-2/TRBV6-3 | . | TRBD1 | CASRDTLLRGRFLLGYTF | TGTGCCAGCAGAGACACCCTTTTGAGGGGGCGTTTTCTACTAGGCTACACCTTC
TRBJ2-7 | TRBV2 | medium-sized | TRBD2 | CASSVGGSGGIPYSTYF | TGTGCCAGCAGTGTTGGCGGGTCCGGGGGGATCCCATACTCTACATATTTC
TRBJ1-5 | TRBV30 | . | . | CAWTEGNSNQPQHF | TGTGCCTGGACCGAGGGGAACAGCAATCAGCCCCAGCATTTT
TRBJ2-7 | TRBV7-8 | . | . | CASSSIDEQYF | TGTGCCAGCAGCTCTATCGACGAGCAGTACTTC
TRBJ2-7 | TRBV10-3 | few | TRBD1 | CAISVKQGGDEQYF | TGTGCCATCAGTGTGAAACAGGGGGGCGACGAGCAGTACTTC
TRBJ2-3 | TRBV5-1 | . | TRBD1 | CASSLEQGARTDTQYF | TGCGCCAGCAGCTTGGAGCAGGGGGCGCGGACAGATACGCAGTATTTT
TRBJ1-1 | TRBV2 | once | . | CASSDRRVTEAFF | TGTGCCAGCAGTGACCGCAGAGTAACTGAAGCTTTCTTT
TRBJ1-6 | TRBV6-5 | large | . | CASSYSIGPGFGNSPLHF | TGTGCCAGCAGTTACTCGATAGGCCCCGGGTTCGGGAATTCACCCCTCCACTTT
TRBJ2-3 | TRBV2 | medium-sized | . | CASRSDGAGSATQYF | TGTGCCAGCAGGTCCGACGGGGCAGGGTCAGCTACGCAGTATTTT
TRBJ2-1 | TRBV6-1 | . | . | CASTAFSYNEQFF | TGTGCCAGCACGGCGTTCTCCTACAATGAGCAGTTCTTC
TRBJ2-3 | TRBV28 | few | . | CASSLQIKGADTQYF | TGTGCCAGCAGTTTACAAATCAAAGGCGCAGATACGCAGTATTTT
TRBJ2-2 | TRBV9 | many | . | CASSVADTGELFF | TGTGCCAGCAGCGTAGCCGACACCGGGGAGCTGTTTTTT
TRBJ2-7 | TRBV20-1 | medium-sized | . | CSATQPGASYEQYF | TGCAGTGCTACCCAACCGGGGGCCTCCTACGAGCAGTACTTC
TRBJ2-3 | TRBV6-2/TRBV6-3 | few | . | CASRGGNPTDTQYF | TGTGCCAGCAGGGGCGGAAACCCCACAGATACGCAGTATTTT
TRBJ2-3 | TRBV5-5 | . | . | CASTHRVGTDTQYF | TGTGCCAGCACCCATAGGGTAGGCACAGATACGCAGTATTTT
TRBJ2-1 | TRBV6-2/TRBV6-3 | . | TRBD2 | CASTLAGAVNEQFF | TGTGCCAGCACACTAGCGGGAGCCGTAAATGAGCAGTTCTTC
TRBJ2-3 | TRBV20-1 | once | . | CSANTWGTNTDTQYF | TGCAGTGCCAATACATGGGGGACAAACACAGATACGCAGTATTTT
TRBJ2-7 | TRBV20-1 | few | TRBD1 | CSARPPTGWDYEQYF | TGCAGTGCTAGACCACCGACAGGGTGGGACTACGAGCAGTACTTC
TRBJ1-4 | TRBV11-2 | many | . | CASSLTRTSFGGGGEKLFF | TGTGCCAGCAGCTTAACCCGGACGTCTTTTGGGGGCGGCGGTGAAAAACTGTTTTTT
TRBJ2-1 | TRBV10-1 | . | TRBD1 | CASSESDRAEQFF | TGCGCCAGCAGTGAGTCCGACAGGGCCGAGCAGTTCTTC
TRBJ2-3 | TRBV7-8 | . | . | CASSLVRVSDTQYF | TGTGCCAGCAGCTTAGTGAGGGTCTCAGATACGCAGTATTTT
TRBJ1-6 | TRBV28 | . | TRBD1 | CASSLRDRGPLQDSPLHF | TGTGCCAGCAGTCTCCGGGACAGGGGGCCGCTTCAAGATTCACCCCTCCACTTT
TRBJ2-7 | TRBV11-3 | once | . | CASSQGRQEQYF | TGTGCCAGCAGCCAGGGGCGGCAAGAGCAGTACTTC
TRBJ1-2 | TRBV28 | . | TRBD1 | CASSYQDRGGYTF | TGTGCCAGCAGCTACCAAGACAGGGGAGGCTACACCTTC
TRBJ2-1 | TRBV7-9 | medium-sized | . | CASSFGSSLNEQFF | TGTGCCAGCAGCTTCGGTTCCAGCCTCAATGAGCAGTTCTTC
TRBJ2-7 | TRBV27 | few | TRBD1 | CASSLHRGFDEQYF | TGTGCCAGCAGTTTACACAGGGGTTTCGACGAGCAGTACTTC
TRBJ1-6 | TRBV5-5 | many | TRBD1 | CASSLETGDKSPLHF | TGTGCCAGCAGCTTGGAGACAGGGGATAAGTCACCCCTCCACTTT
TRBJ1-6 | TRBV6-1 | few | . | CASKEFTDSPLHF | TGTGCCAGCAAGGAATTCACGGATTCACCCCTCCACTTT
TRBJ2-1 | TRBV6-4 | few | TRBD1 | CASSATLQGSLFF | TGTGCCAGCAGTGCCACCTTACAGGGGTCTTTGTTCTTC